This TCR beta chain came from a study of blood T cell repertoires in COVID-19. Overall study: Sources were T cells, B-cell-depleted T cells, or PBMCs; the material itself was cDNA or gDNA.

Under the authors' procedure: Amplification from reference gene primers served as the basis for estimated nucleated cell counts. This table comes from immunoSEQ multiplex PCR, and its TCRdb copy is limited to in-frame clones, with some not included. That table is the source of V, J and clone size, and D and trimming were worked out from the DNA. This sample has about 64,000 clones, with around 90% found just once. Germline CDR1 SGHVS, CDR2 FNYEAQ. The CDR3 spans 13 residues. Trimming shortened V by 2 bases and J by 5 bases, and 10 bases separated the two germline ends. The specimen sequenced was peripheral blood. The rearrangement joins TRBV7-6 to TRBJ2-7; D is possibly TRBD2 (7 bases). This receptor was taken from an elderly woman with active COVID-19. The CDR3 DNA is TGTGCCAGCAGCTTACGGGGGGCGCACGAGCAGTACTTC. Protein product: CASSLRGAHEQYF.